A single sample gave rise to the 7 T cell receptor beta chains below, sequenced in a study of T cell repertoires in cytomegalovirus infection. These receptors have no known antigen. TCRdb reprocessed the reads via MiXCR and lists one record per CDR3 protein. The sample includes 750,000 to 900,000 distinct CDR3 sequences, under 35% of them seen just once. Material: cultured CD8+ T cells from PBMCs, obtained from culture after CMV antigen stimulation. The source is a human donor in good health (CMV status not recorded). Some clones in this sample may be carry-over from other donors' samples.

A word on this clonotype: Its ends do not fully match the called genes, so a read error is possible. The CDR3 spells CASSLGGGDQPQHF. As DNA, the CDR3 is TGTGCCAGCAGCTTGGGGGGAGGGGATCAGCCCCAGCATTTT. The gene calls are TRBV5-1 and TRBJ1-5; tentatively, D is TRBD1 (5 bases). Germline CDR1 and CDR2: SGHRS and YFSETQ. There are 14 residues in the CDR3. Variable domain in full (rest from reference TRBV5-1 and TRBJ1-5): KAGVTQTPRYLIKTRGQQVTLSCSPISGHRSVSWYQQTPGQGLQFLFEYFSETQRNKGNFPGRFSGRQFSNSRSEMNVSTLELGDSALYLCASSLGGGDQPQHFGDGTRLSIL.

The rearrangement joins TRBV9 to TRBJ2-6, with D unclear. Germline V lookup: CDR1 SGDLS, CDR2 YYNGEE. The CDR3 covers 14 residues. The V and J ends lost 0 bases and 1 base respectively, with 2 bases between them. The CDR3 is CASSVESGANVLTF. The DNA of the CDR3 is TGTGCCAGCAGCGTAGAGTCTGGGGCCAACGTCCTGACTTTC.

This rearrangement joins TRBV6-1 to TRBJ2-3; 10 nucleotides line up with TRBD2. The CDR3 spans 15 residues. CDR1 MNHNS and CDR2 SASEGT come from the germline V gene. Trimming took 6 bases from V and 0 from J; bases not matched to a gene: 3. The CDR3 loop is CASSKLAGSTDTQYF. CDR3 coding DNA: TGTGCCAGCAGCAAACTAGCGGGGAGCACAGATACGCAGTATTTT.

There are a few counts of this clonotype. This rearrangement joins TRBV6-5 to TRBJ2-2; no reliable D call. This CDR3 contains 18 residues. V dropped 0 bases and J dropped 0 bases, with 14 bases sitting between them. Looked up from germline, CDR1 is MNHEY and CDR2 is SVGAGI. The CDR3 region has the DNA TGTGCCAGCAGTTACTCCCCTTACGTAGATCCGAACACCGGGGAGCTGTTTTTT. It specifies CASSYSPYVDPNTGELFF.

This clonotype was seen only a few times. CDR3: CAISESAGDPTDTQYF. The CDR3 DNA is TGTGCCATCAGTGAGTCCGCGGGGGACCCCACAGATACGCAGTATTTT. The genes are TRBV10-3 and TRBJ2-3, with 7 bases identical to TRBD2. V was pared by 0 bases and J by 2 bases, with 5 bases of the junction left unmatched. From germline, CDR1 is ENHRY and CDR2 SYGVKD. This CDR3 contains 16 residues.

This clonotype showed up just a few times. The CDR3 DNA reads TGTGCCAGCAGCTTATGGGTGCTCACTGAAGCTTTCTTT. It encodes CASSLWVLTEAFF. The chain has TRBV7-3 and TRBJ1-1; D remains unclear. With 2 bases removed from V and 4 bases from J, the gap between germline ends came to 8 bases. The germline V gene encodes CDR1 SGHTA and CDR2 FQGTGA. The CDR3 loop spans 13 amino acids.

V usage is TRBV4-3 and J usage is TRBJ2-4, with 8 positions matching TRBD1. The CDR3 runs to 15 residues. The germline V gene encodes CDR1 LGHNA and CDR2 YSLEER. J was trimmed by 5 bases and V by 1 base; bases with no gene match: 4. CDR3 amino acids: CASSQVTGQENIQYF. CDR3 bases: TGCGCCAGCAGCCAAGTAACGGGACAGGAAAACATTCAGTACTTC.